The 29 T cell receptor beta chains listed next were all sequenced from one sample in a study of shared clonotypes between healthy human individuals. Data came from immunoSEQ multiplex PCR; TCRdb stores just in-frame clones and leaves some out. The sample includes about 2 million clones, 85% to 95% of them seen just once. The sequencing sample was made of naive CD4+ T cells sorted from blood. As to subset: CD45RA+ positively selected. These receptors were obtained from a man between 18 and 29 years old in good health.

With regard to this clone: One end of the junction fails to match germline, which may point to a read error. CDR3 in DNA: TGTGCTAGCAGCGTTACTCCTAGCGGGAGTCATCTAGCCAAAAACATTCAGTACTTC. Its translation: CASSVTPSGSHLAKNIQYF. The V call is TRBV7-7, the J call TRBJ2-4, with 10 bases fitting TRBD2. CDR3 length: 19 amino acids. Per germline, CDR1 SSHAT and CDR2 FNYEAQ (reference sequence). Full variable domain (rest looked up from reference TRBV7-7 and TRBJ2-4): GAGVSQSPRYKVTKRGQDVTLRCDPISSHATLYWYQQALGQGPEFLTYFNYEAQPDKSGLPSDRFSAERPEGSISTLTIQRTEQRDSAMYRCASSVTPSGSHLAKNIQYFGAGTRLSVL.

The chain carries TRBV6-6 and TRBJ1-5; maybe TRBD1 (6 bases). The V gene's germline CDR1 is MNHNY and CDR2 SVGAGI (reference sequence). V lost 0 bases, J lost 6 bases, and 12 bases lay in between. The CDR3 has 15 amino acids. The CDR3 region is CASSYSVGAVQPQHF. In DNA form, the CDR3 reads TGTGCCAGCAGTTACTCGGTGGGGGCCGTTCAGCCCCAGCATTTT.

This chain uses TRBV14 with TRBJ1-2; TRBD1 matches 7 bases. This CDR3 contains 14 residues. Trimming at V came to 9 bases and at J to 1 base, leaving 8 bases not matched to a gene. The germline CDR1 and CDR2 sequences are SGHDN and FVKESK. The CDR3 DNA is TGTGCCAGAATACAGGGGCCGCTTAACTATGGCTACACCTTC. This codes for CARIQGPLNYGYTF.

The chain joins TRBV18 to TRBJ1-1, with D unclear. The CDR3 covers 18 residues. Germline-derived CDR1 and CDR2 are KGHSH and LQKENI. Trimming left V 3 bases short and J 1 base short, with 21 bases between. DNA for the CDR3: TGTGCCAGCTCACCCGACAAGACTCAACCCGTGGGGAACACTGAAGCTTTCTTT. Translated, it gives CASSPDKTQPVGNTEAFF.

The CDR3 bases are TGTGCCAGCAGTGGACCGGGACAAGGCTCCCGGAAGACCTTC. Translated: CASSGPGQGSRKTF. The chain uses TRBV6-1 and TRBJ1-2; weak D call: TRBD1 (6 bases). Trimming took off 4 bases at V and 14 bases at J, with 23 bases between the two ends. CDR1 and CDR2 from the germline V gene are MNHNS and SASEGT. The CDR3 sequence is 14 residues long.

As for this clone: Other DNA sequences in this sample translate to the same CDR3. V and J are TRBV6-5 and TRBJ1-1, with a weak D call TRBD1 (5 bases). The CDR3 totals 14 residues. Between the trimmed V and J ends, which lost 2 bases and 0 bases, there was a span of 7 bases. Germline loops: CDR1 MNHEY, CDR2 SVGAGI. The CDR3 coding sequence is TGTGCCAGCAGTTACGGGGGATTGAACACTGAAGCTTTCTTT. Amino acid sequence: CASSYGGLNTEAFF.

The CDR3 here is CAWKSSNRRNYGYTF. The DNA of the CDR3 is TGTGCCTGGAAATCCTCAAACAGACGGAACTATGGCTACACCTTC. V gene TRBV30 combines with J gene TRBJ1-2; D is uncertain. With 4 bases removed from V and 2 bases from J, the gap between germline ends came to 17 bases. The CDR3 totals 15 residues. The germline V gene has CDR1 GTSNPN and CDR2 SVGIG (reference sequence).

Comment on this clone: A much larger clone differs from this one at a single base, so this may be a read error. Distinct nucleotide sequences in the sample also encode this CDR3. V gene TRBV6-6 combines with J gene TRBJ2-7, with a weak D call TRBD2 (5 bases). The CDR3 has 14 residues. The germline V gene has CDR1 MNHNY and CDR2 SVGAGI (reference sequence). CDR3 protein: CASSPSFPRGEQYF. CDR3 in DNA: TGCGCCAGCAGTCCCTCTTTTCCCCGGGGCGAGCAGTACTTC.

The genes are TRBV19 and TRBJ1-3, with D unclear. CDR1 is LNHDA, CDR2 SQIVND, per germline (reference sequence). This CDR3 region has 15 residues. Trimming removed 6 bases from V and 0 bases from J, with 12 bases in between. Here the CDR3 reads CASRTGPSSGNTIYF. The DNA for the CDR3 is TGTGCCAGTAGGACGGGCCCTAGCTCTGGAAACACCATATATTTT.

The rearrangement joins TRBV28 to TRBJ1-1, with D hard to call. Looked up from germline, CDR1 is MDHEN and CDR2 is SYDVKM. The ends were cut back, 5 bases at V and 1 base at J, with 11 bases in the middle. CDR3 length: 14 residues. The CDR3 DNA is TGTGCCAGCAGTCTGGACGGGAGGAACACTGAAGCTTTCTTT. Its protein product is CASSLDGRNTEAFF.

The chain recombines TRBV6-5 with TRBJ1-3, with D hard to call. The CDR3 consists of 16 residues. V shed 2 bases and J shed 4 bases, with 15 bases lying between them. The germline V gene has CDR1 MNHEY and CDR2 SVGAGI. CDR3 bases: TGTGCCAGCAGTTACGGTGCGGTCGAATCCGGAAACACCATATATTTT. This translates into CASSYGAVESGNTIYF.

Worth noting for this clone: One end of the junction varies from germline; a read error may be responsible. This chain connects TRBV6-5 to TRBJ1-2; D might be TRBD1 (5 bases). This CDR3 spans 11 amino acids. Germline CDR1 MNHEY, CDR2 SVGAGI. For the CDR3, the DNA is TGTGCCAGCAGTTACTCGGGGCTTAACTACTTC. Its translation is CASSYSGLNYF.

In its sample, this clone was seen once. The chain employs TRBV5-1 and TRBJ2-1; TRBD1 matches 12 bases. Germline CDR1 SGHRS, CDR2 YFSETQ. J lost 5 bases, V lost 4 bases, and 10 bases had no gene match. This CDR3 has 17 residues. In DNA, the CDR3 is TGCGCCAGCAGCCTATTACCGGGACAGGGGGCCCACAATGAGCAGTTCTTC. Translation gives CASSLLPGQGAHNEQFF.

As concerns this clone: Being one base from a much bigger clone, this may be a read error. Different DNA sequences within this sample yield the same CDR3. The chain links TRBV28 to TRBJ2-7; 7 bases are shared with TRBD1. The V gene's germline CDR1 is MDHEN and CDR2 SYDVKM. The CDR3 has 13 amino acids. The CDR3 nucleotides are TGCGCCAGCAGTACAGGGGACCCTTACGAGCAGTACTTC. Translation: CASSTGDPYEQYF.

This chain uses TRBV2 with TRBJ2-7; TRBD1 matches at 10 bases. Germline CDR1 reads SNHLY; CDR2 reads FYNNEI. The V and J ends lost 10 bases and 4 bases, in that order; junction bases with no gene match: 7. This CDR3 region has 13 residues. CDR3 region: CATAGTGAYEQYF. Written as DNA, the CDR3 is TGTGCCACTGCAGGGACAGGGGCGTACGAGCAGTACTTC.

The V call is TRBV2, the J call TRBJ2-7; 10 bases line up with TRBD2. Germline trimming cut 5 bases from V and 2 bases from J; bases unmatched to any gene: 3. CDR3 length: 14 amino acids. Looked up from germline, CDR1 is SNHLY and CDR2 is FYNNEI. CDR3 amino acids: CASSFSGRPYEQYF. DNA of the CDR3: TGTGCCAGCAGTTTTAGCGGGAGGCCCTACGAGCAGTACTTC.

The chain carries TRBV7-9 and TRBJ2-7; 9 bases align to TRBD1. The V segment lost 5 bases and the J segment 4 bases; nucleotides outside the gene matches: 9. Germline V gives CDR1 SEHNR, CDR2 FQNEAQ (reference sequence). CDR3 length equals 15 residues. This CDR3 reads CASSPVRTGVYEQYF. As DNA, the CDR3 is TGTGCCAGCAGCCCGGTGAGGACAGGGGTTTACGAGCAGTACTTC.

This clone has just a few counts. Other DNA sequences in the same sample also yield this CDR3. V is TRBV18 and J is TRBJ1-5; 7 nucleotides match TRBD1. The germline V gene has CDR1 KGHSH and CDR2 LQKENI. CDR3 length: 13 residues. J lost 7 bases, V lost 4 bases, and 4 bases had no gene match. The DNA of the CDR3 is TGTGCCAGCTCACTCGACAGGGACCAGCCCCAGCATTTT. Residues: CASSLDRDQPQHF.

The genes are TRBV19 and TRBJ2-2; 11 bases map to TRBD2. The germline gives CDR1 LNHDA, CDR2 SQIVND (reference sequence). V trimming: 4 bases; J trimming: 4 bases; junction bases outside the gene matches: 17. The CDR3 sequence is 20 residues long. Here the CDR3 DNA reads TGTGCCAGTAGTACGACCCCGGGACGGAGACTAGCGGGACCCACCGGGGAGCTGTTTTTT. Its protein product is CASSTTPGRRLAGPTGELFF.

This sequence joins TRBV6-1 and TRBJ1-1; TRBD1 matches 8 bases. Germline lookup yields CDR1 MNHNS and CDR2 SASEGT. Trimming removed 2 bases from V and 1 base from J; junction bases left unmatched: 6. This CDR3 is built from 16 residues. CDR3 loop: CASSERLGTGNTEAFF. The CDR3 nucleotides read TGTGCCAGCAGTGAAAGGCTTGGGACAGGGAACACTGAAGCTTTCTTT.

The rearrangement uses TRBV5-4 and TRBJ1-6; 8 bases align to TRBD1. This CDR3 has 14 amino acids. The ends lost 3 bases at V and 10 bases at J; junction bases unmatched: 6. From germline, CDR1 is SGHNT and CDR2 YYREEE (reference sequence). CDR3 in DNA: TGTGCCAGCAGCTCGACAGGGACAGGCTCACCCCTCCACTTT. This translates into CASSSTGTGSPLHF.

Notes on this clone: At one boundary the junction diverges from the germline segment, which might be a read error. V gene TRBV7-9 combines with J gene TRBJ2-1; 10 nucleotides align to TRBD2. The germline V gene encodes CDR1 SEHNR and CDR2 FQNEAQ (reference sequence). This CDR3 region has 14 residues. CDR3 amino acids: CASSLAGDRGEQFF. CDR3 nucleotide sequence: TGTGCCAGCAGCCTAGCGGGAGATAGGGGTGAGCAGTTCTTC.

V usage is TRBV25-1 and J usage is TRBJ1-1; D unresolved. V was trimmed by 0 bases and J by 0 bases, leaving 11 bases between them. This CDR3 is built from 16 residues. Germline lookup yields CDR1 MGHDK and CDR2 SYGVNS. The CDR3 DNA reads TGTGCCAGCAGTGAATATGGAGCCACCTTGAACACTGAAGCTTTCTTT. It translates to CASSEYGATLNTEAFF. Looking up the rest from reference TRBV25-1 and TRBJ1-1 gives the full variable domain: EADIYQTPRYLVIGTGKKITLECSQTMGHDKMYWYQQDPGMELHLIHYSYGVNSTEKGDLSSESTVSRIRTEHFPLTLESARPSHTSQYLCASSEYGATLNTEAFFGQGTRLTVV.

This rearrangement joins TRBV5-1 to TRBJ2-1; tentatively, D is TRBD1 (6 bases). The V gene's germline CDR1 is SGHRS and CDR2 YFSETQ. This CDR3 is built from 16 residues. Trimming took off 0 bases at V and 4 bases at J, with 14 bases between the two ends. CDR3 residues: CASSLAAGDVYNEQFF. As DNA, the CDR3 is TGCGCCAGCAGCTTGGCGGCAGGGGATGTTTACAATGAGCAGTTCTTC.

The chain combines TRBV7-2 with TRBJ2-7, with TRBD2 matching 10 bases. The trim removed 4 bases at V and 8 bases at J, leaving 8 bases unmatched. The CDR3 has 14 amino acids. Germline CDR1 reads SGHTA; CDR2 reads FQGNSA. The CDR3 DNA sequence: TGTGCCAGCAGCTCAGGACTAGCGGCATGGAAGCAGTACTTC. Residues: CASSSGLAAWKQYF.

This chain uses TRBV7-9 with TRBJ1-4; the match to TRBD1 covers 10 bases. Germline CDR1 is SEHNR and CDR2 is FQNEAQ (reference sequence). J was trimmed by 14 bases and V by 5 bases; bases with no gene match: 17. The CDR3 spans 16 residues. The chain's CDR3 is CASSRGSAGDRGKLFF. The DNA of the CDR3 is TGTGCCAGCAGCCGGGGGTCTGCTGGGGACAGGGGCAAGCTGTTTTTT.

V gene TRBV4-1 combines with J gene TRBJ2-7; 7 bases fit TRBD1. Germline V gene lookup returns CDR1 MGHRA and CDR2 YSYEKL. V trimming: 3 bases; J trimming: 1 base; junction bases outside the gene matches: 3. The CDR3 has 14 amino acids. The CDR3 DNA reads as TGCGCCAGCAGCCATCCGGGACAGTCCTACGAGCAGTACTTC. Translating it yields CASSHPGQSYEQYF.

The gene calls are TRBV6-5 and TRBJ2-7, with 7 bases fitting TRBD1. V shed 5 bases, J shed 11 bases, and the junction held 15 bases outside the gene matches. The CDR3 covers 14 residues. Per germline, CDR1 MNHEY and CDR2 SVGAGI. For the CDR3, the DNA is TGTGCCAGCAGTACCGGGACAGCGCCCCTTTTGGAGTACTTC. This gives the protein CASSTGTAPLLEYF.

The chain joins TRBV2 to TRBJ1-2; D is unresolved. V shed 6 bases and J shed 4 bases, with 15 bases lying between them. Germline V gene data show CDR1 as SNHLY and CDR2 as FYNNEI. This CDR3 spans 14 amino acids. The DNA for the CDR3 is TGTGCCAGCAGCTCTTTAGAGGCTCGCTATGGCTACACCTTC. Amino acid sequence: CASSSLEARYGYTF.